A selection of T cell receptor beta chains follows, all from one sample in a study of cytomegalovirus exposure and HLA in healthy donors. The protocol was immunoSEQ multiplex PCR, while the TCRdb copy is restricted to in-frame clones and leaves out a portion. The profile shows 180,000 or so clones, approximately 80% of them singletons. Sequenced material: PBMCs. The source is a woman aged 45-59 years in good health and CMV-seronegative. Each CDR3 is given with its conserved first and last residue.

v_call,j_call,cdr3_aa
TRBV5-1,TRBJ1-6,CASSLGQENSPLHF
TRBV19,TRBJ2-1,CASRSLAGYNEQFF
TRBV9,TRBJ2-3,CASSVISASTDTQYF
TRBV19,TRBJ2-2,CASRTGTTTGELFF
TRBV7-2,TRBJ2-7,CASSRPAAGSSYEQYF
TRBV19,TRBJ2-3,CASRPQGLGTDTQYF
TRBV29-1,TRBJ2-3,CSGRGFADTQYF
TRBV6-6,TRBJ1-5,CASSWDSRNQPQHF
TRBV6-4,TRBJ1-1,CASSVDSLMGTEAFF
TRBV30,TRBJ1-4,CAWGKSGGNEKLFF
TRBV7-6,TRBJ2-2,CASSFAYSTGELFF
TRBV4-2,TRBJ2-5,CASSQDPGLETQYF
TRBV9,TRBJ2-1,CASSATYNEQFF
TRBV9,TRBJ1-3,CASSQGTLLGNTIYF
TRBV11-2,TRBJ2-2,CASRAFGSLNTGELFF
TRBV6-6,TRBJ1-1,CASSYDPRGGTEAFF
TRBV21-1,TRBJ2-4,CASSMPWGAELSKNIQYF
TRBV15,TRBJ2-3,CATSRGLAGGTDTQYF
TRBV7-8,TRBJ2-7,CASSLGLQTYEQYF
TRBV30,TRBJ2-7,CAWSVGASGNYEQYF
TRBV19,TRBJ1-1,CASTPGGGYTEAFF
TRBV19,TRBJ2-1,CASSMGQTYNEQFF
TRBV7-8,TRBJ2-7,CASSLAQRAGAREQYF
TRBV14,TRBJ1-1,CASSQLVAANTEAFF
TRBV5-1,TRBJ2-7,CASSVNQGSTYEQYF
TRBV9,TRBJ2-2,CASSEDTLNTGELFF
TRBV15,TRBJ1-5,CATSRSGGDPGAQHF
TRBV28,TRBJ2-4,CASSQTDFNIQYF
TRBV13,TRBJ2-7,CASSSSSSYEQYF
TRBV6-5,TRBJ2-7,CASSRQGAGEQYF
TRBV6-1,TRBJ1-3,CASGRRENTIYF
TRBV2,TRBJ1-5,CASSRELSNNQPQHF
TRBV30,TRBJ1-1,CAWANSLNTEAFF
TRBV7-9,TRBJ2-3,CASSWTGADTQYF
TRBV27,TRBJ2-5,CASSLRGTQYF
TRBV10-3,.,CAISEIGSSGSYEQYF
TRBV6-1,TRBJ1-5,CASSRQGPNQPQHF
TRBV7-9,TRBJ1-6,CASSLGGQGDSPLHF
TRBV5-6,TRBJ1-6,CASSLGQNNSPLHF
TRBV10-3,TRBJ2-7,CAISDPGLVRSYEQYF
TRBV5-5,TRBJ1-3,CASSLVDRGVGNTIYF
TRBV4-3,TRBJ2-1,CASSQERGEQFF
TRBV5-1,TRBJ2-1,CASSLALGPDEQFF
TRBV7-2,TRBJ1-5,CASSPRVNRGNQPQHF